The following is a TCR beta chain sequence with its context. The antigen remains unidentified. This entry belongs to a study of T cells in narcolepsy. The wider study: Healthy controls were enrolled alongside patients with narcolepsy type 1 or type 2. Study outcomes and limitations: In some patient and control memory CD4+ samples, autoreactive clones were absent. Reportedly, autoreactive clonotypes were serially detected in patients' blood but not controls'. Comparing one patient's CSF and blood CD4+ clonotypes highlighted HCRT- and TRIB2-specific autoreactive clonotypes.

The V gene's germline CDR1 is LGHNA and CDR2 YSLEER. The CDR3 spans 13 residues. V dropped 8 bases and J dropped 10 bases, with 20 bases sitting between them. Some clones are missing from TCRdb's copy, which holds only in-frame ones; the method was immunoSEQ multiplex PCR. The sample has about 30,000 clones, roughly 80% seen once. Material for sequencing was memory (CD45RA-) CD4+ T cells from blood. This receptor was taken from a human donor in good health. The chain uses TRBV4-3 and TRBJ1-1; no firm D call. In DNA, the CDR3 is TGCGCCAGCGGAGACCGCGGCGAGACGGGAGCTTTCTTT. Its protein product is CASGDRGETGAFF.